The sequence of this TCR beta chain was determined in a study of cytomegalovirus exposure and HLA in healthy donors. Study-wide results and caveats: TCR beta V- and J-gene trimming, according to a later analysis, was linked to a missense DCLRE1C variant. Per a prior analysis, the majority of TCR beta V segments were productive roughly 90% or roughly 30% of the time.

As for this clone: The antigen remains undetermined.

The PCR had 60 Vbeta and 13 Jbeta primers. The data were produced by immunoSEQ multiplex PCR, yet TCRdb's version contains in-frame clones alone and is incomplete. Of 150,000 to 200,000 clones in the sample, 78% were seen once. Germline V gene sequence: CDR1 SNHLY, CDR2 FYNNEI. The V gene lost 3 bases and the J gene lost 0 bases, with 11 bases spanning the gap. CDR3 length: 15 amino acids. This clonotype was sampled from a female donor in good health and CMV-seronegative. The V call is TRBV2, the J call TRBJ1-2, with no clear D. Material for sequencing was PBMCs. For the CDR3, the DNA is TGTGCCAGCAGTGAGGGCTACTTAGCTAACTATGGCTACACCTTC. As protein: CASSEGYLANYGYTF.